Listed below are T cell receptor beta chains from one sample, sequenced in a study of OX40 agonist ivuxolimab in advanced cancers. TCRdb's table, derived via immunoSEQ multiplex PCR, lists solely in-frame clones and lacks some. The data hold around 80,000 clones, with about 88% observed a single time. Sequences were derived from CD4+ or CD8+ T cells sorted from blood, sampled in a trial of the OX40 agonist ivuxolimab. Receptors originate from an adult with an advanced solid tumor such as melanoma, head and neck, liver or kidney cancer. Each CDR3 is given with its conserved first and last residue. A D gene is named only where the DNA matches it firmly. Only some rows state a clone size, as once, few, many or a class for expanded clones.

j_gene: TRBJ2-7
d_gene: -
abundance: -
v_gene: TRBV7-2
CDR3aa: CASSRQTSITYEQYF
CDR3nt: TGTGCCAGCAGCCGACAGACATCTATTACCTACGAGCAGTACTTC

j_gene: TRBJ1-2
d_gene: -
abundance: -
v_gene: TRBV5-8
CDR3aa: CASSLHMGYTF
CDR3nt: TGTGCCAGCAGCCTACATATGGGCTACACCTTC

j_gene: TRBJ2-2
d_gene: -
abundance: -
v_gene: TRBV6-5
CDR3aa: CASRTENTGELFF
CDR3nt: TGTGCCAGCCGAACAGAAAACACCGGGGAGCTGTTTTTT

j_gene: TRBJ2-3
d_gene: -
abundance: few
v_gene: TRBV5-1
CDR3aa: CASRTGSAIDTQYF
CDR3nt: TGCGCCAGCAGAACAGGGAGTGCTATCGATACGCAGTATTTT

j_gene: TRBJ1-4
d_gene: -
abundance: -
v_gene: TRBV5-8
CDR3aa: CASSRLVFGEKLFF
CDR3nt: TGTGCCAGCAGCCGGCTTGTCTTTGGAGAAAAACTGTTTTTT

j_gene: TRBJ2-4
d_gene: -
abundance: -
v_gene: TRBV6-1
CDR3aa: CASSSQAKNIQYF
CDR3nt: TGTGCCAGCAGCTCCCAAGCCAAAAACATTCAGTACTTC

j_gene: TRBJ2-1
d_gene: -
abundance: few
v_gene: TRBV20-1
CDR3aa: CSARNYNEQFF
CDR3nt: TGCAGTGCTAGAAACTACAATGAGCAGTTCTTC

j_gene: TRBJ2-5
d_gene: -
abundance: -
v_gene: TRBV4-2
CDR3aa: CASSPQVRGVQETQYF
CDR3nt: TGTGCCAGCAGCCCCCAGGTGAGGGGGGTGCAAGAGACCCAGTACTTC

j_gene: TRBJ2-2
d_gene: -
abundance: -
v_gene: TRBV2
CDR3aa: CASSSLGPTGELFF
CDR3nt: TGTGCCAGCAGCTCCCTGGGACCAACCGGGGAGCTGTTTTTT

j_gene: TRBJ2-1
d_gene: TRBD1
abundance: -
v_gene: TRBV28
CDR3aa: CASSRTGVPYNEQFF
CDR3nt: TGTGCCAGCAGTCGGACAGGGGTTCCCTACAATGAGCAGTTCTTC

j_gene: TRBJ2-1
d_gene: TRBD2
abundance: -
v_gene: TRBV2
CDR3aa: CASSESFGGASNEQFF
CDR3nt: TGTGCCAGCAGTGAGAGTTTCGGGGGGGCCAGCAATGAGCAGTTCTTC

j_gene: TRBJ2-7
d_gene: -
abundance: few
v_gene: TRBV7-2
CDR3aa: CASRLAQGYEQYF
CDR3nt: TGTGCCAGCAGGCTAGCCCAGGGATACGAGCAGTACTTC

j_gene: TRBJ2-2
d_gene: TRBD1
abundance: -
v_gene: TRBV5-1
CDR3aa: CASRDRENTGELFF
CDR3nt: TGCGCCAGCAGGGACAGGGAGAACACCGGGGAGCTGTTTTTT

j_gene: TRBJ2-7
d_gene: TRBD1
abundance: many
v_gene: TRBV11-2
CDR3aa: CASSLSRGPYEQYF
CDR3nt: TGTGCCAGCAGCTTGAGCAGGGGGCCCTACGAGCAGTACTTC

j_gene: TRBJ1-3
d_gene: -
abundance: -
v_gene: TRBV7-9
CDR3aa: CASSTDGDSGNTIYF
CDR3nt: TGTGCCAGCAGCACGGACGGAGACTCTGGAAACACCATATATTTT

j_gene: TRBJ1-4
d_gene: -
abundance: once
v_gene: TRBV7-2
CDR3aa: CASSLNGGRYEKLFF
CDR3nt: TGTGCCAGCAGCTTAAATGGGGGGCGGTATGAAAAACTGTTTTTT

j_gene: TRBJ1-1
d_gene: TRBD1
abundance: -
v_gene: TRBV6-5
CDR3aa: CASSRGRYTEAFF
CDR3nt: TGTGCCAGCAGCAGGGGGCGGTACACTGAAGCTTTCTTT

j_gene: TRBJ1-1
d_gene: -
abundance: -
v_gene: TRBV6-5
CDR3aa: CASSYDGNTEAFF
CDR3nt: TGTGCCAGCAGTTATGACGGGAACACTGAAGCTTTCTTT

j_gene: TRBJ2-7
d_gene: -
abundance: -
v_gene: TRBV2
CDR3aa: CAVQSRGITYEQYF
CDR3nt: TGTGCCGTCCAGTCCCGGGGCATTACCTACGAGCAGTACTTC

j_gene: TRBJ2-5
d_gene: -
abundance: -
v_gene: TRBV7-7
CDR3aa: CASSLLVGQTQYF
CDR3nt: TGTGCCAGCAGCTTATTGGTGGGGCAGACCCAGTACTTC

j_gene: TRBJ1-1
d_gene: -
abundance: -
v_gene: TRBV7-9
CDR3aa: CASSLQFRQWRF
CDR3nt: TGTGCCAGCAGCTTACAATTCCGACAGTGGCGATTT

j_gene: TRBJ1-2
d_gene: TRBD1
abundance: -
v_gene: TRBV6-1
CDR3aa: CASSATGGAGGYTF
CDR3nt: TGTGCCAGCAGTGCTACAGGGGGCGCGGGTGGCTACACCTTC

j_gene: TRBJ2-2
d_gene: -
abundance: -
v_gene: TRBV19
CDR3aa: CASSPTGMNTGELFF
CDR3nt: TGTGCCAGTAGTCCGACGGGGATGAACACCGGGGAGCTGTTTTTT

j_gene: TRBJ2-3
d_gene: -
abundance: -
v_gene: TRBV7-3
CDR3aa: CASSSGPSTDTQYF
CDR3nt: TGTGCCAGCAGCTCCGGGCCATCCACAGATACGCAGTATTTT

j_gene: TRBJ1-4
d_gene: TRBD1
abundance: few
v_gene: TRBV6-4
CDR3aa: CASSRGPGEKLFF
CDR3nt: TGTGCCAGTTCAAGGGGGCCAGGGGAAAAACTGTTTTTT

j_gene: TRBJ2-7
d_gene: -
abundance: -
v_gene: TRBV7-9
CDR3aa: CASSIRTDDEQYF
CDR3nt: TGTGCCAGCAGCATCAGGACAGACGACGAGCAGTACTTC

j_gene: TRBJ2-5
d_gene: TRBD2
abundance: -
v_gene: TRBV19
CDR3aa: CASSPRTSAYQETQYF
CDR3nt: TGTGCCAGTAGTCCTCGGACTAGCGCCTACCAAGAGACCCAGTACTTC

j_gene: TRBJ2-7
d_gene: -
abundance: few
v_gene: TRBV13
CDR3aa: CASSLDQGRGSDEQYF
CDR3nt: TGTGCCAGCAGCTTAGATCAGGGAAGAGGGTCTGACGAGCAGTACTTC

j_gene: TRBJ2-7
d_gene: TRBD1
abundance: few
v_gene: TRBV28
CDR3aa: CASRIPGTGHEQYF
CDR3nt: TGTGCCAGCAGGATACCCGGGACAGGACACGAGCAGTACTTC

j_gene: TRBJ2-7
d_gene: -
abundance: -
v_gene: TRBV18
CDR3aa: CASSPQVLAYEQYF
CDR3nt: TGTGCCAGCTCACCACAGGTTCTTGCCTACGAGCAGTACTTC

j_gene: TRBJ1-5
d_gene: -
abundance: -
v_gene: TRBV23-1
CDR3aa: CASVTHGDGNQPQHF
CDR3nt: TGCGCCAGCGTCACCCACGGGGATGGCAATCAGCCCCAGCATTTT

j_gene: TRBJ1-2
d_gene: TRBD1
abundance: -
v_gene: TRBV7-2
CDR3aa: CASSARTGGNYGYTF
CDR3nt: TGTGCCAGCAGCGCGAGGACAGGGGGTAACTATGGCTACACCTTC

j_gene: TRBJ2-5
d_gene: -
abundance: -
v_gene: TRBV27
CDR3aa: CASSPRAGARRLRVLETQYF
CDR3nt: TGTGCCAGCAGTCCCCGCGCAGGGGCGAGACGGTTGCGGGTTTTGGAGACCCAGTACTTC

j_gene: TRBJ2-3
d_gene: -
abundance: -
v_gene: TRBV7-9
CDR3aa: CASSLRGSPDTQYF
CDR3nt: TGTGCCAGCAGCTTAAGGGGTAGCCCAGATACGCAGTATTTT

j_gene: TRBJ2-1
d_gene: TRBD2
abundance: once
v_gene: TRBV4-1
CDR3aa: CASSQETSGGSYNEQFF
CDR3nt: TGCGCCAGCAGCCAAGAAACTAGCGGGGGTTCCTACAATGAGCAGTTCTTC

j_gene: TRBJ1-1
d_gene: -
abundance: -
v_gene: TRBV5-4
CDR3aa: CASSLAVSSGTEAFF
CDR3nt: TGTGCCAGCAGCTTGGCCGTTAGCAGTGGGACTGAAGCTTTCTTT

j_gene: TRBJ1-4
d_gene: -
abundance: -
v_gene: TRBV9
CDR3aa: CASSADGRHEKLFF
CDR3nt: TGTGCCAGCAGCGCGGACGGAAGACATGAAAAACTGTTTTTT

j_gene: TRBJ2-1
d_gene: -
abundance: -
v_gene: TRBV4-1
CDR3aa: CASSQEGMVLQMFF
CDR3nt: TGCGCCAGCAGCCAAGAGGGTATGGTTTTACAAATGTTCTTC

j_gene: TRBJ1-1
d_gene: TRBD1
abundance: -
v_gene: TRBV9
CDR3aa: CASSPGQGTTEAFF
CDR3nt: TGTGCCAGCAGCCCCGGACAGGGGACGACTGAAGCTTTCTTT

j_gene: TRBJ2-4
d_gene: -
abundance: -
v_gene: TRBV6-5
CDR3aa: CASSYSTAKNIQYF
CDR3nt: TGTGCCAGCAGTTACAGCACGGCCAAAAACATTCAGTACTTC